A selection of T cell receptor beta chains follows, all from one sample in a study of cytomegalovirus exposure and HLA in healthy donors. Profiling relied on immunoSEQ multiplex PCR, and the TCRdb table lists in-frame clones only, not all of them. There are about 84,000 clones in the sample; around three fifths occur only once, and about 15% lies in the top ten. Sequences were obtained from PBMCs. The origin of the receptors is a middle-aged woman in good health and CMV-seropositive. CDR3s include the opening cysteine and the closing phenylalanine or tryptophan. The D gene is left open where the match is weak. Clone size appears in some rows only: once, few, many, or a class for an expanded clone.

J gene,clone size,D gene,V gene,CDR3 DNA,CDR3 protein
TRBJ1-1,NA,NA,TRBV29-1,TGCAGCGCCAGGGGCCCAATCCGACCCATGAACACTGAAGCTTTCTTT,CSARGPIRPMNTEAFF
TRBJ2-1,NA,TRBD2,TRBV9,TGTGCCAGCAGCTTCGGACTAGATTACAATGAGCAGTTCTTC,CASSFGLDYNEQFF
TRBJ2-7,NA,NA,TRBV6-1,TGTGCCAGCAGTGACGCGCCTAATACCTACGAGCAGTACTTC,CASSDAPNTYEQYF
TRBJ2-3,few,NA,TRBV5-1,TGCGCCAGCGGGTTGCGGCCAGACAGCACAGATACGCAGTATTTT,CASGLRPDSTDTQYF
TRBJ2-7,NA,TRBD1,TRBV28,TGTGCCAGCACCCCGGGGGGACAGGGCTACGAGCAGTACTTC,CASTPGGQGYEQYF
TRBJ2-2,few,NA,TRBV11-1,TGTGCCAGCAGCCCGAGGCGGGAAAACACCGGGGAGCTGTTTTTT,CASSPRRENTGELFF
TRBJ2-3,NA,NA,TRBV7-3,TGTGCCAGCAGCTCGACAGCCACAGATACGCAGTATTTT,CASSSTATDTQYF
TRBJ2-1,NA,NA,TRBV2,TGTGCCAGCGTTGGCGGGGAGCTCGATGAGCAGTTCTTC,CASVGGELDEQFF
TRBJ1-1,NA,NA,TRBV7-2,TGTGCCAGCAGCACCGGACAGCTGAACGCTGAAGCTTTCTTT,CASSTGQLNAEAFF
TRBJ2-7,NA,TRBD1,TRBV4-1,TGCGCCAGCAGCCAAGTTGGGACAGGGATTTCGTACGAGCAGTACTTC,CASSQVGTGISYEQYF
TRBJ2-7,NA,TRBD2,TRBV29-1,TGCAGCGTTGTGGATAGCGGGAGGACCTACGAGCAGTACTTC,CSVVDSGRTYEQYF
TRBJ1-2,NA,NA,TRBV10-3,TGTGCCATCAGGGCAGGGGAAAGGTATGGCTACACCTTC,CAIRAGERYGYTF
TRBJ1-5,NA,NA,TRBV2,TGTGCCAGCAGGGCGGGGGGACGGGGTCAGCCCCAGCATTTT,CASRAGGRGQPQHF
TRBJ2-7,NA,TRBD1,TRBV7-3,TGTGCCAGCAGCTTAGGGGCCGGCAGGGGGCAAGACGAGCAGTACTTC,CASSLGAGRGQDEQYF
TRBJ1-1,NA,TRBD1,TRBV7-9,TGTGCCAGCAGCTCCCAGGGGGCCGACACTGAAGCTTTCTTT,CASSSQGADTEAFF
TRBJ1-2,NA,NA,TRBV27,TGTGCCAGCAGTTTGGGAGTAAGGAGTTATGGCTACACCTTC,CASSLGVRSYGYTF
TRBJ1-4,NA,TRBD1,TRBV4-1,TGCGCCAGCAGCCAGGGGGGACAGGGGGCCGGATATGAGGAAAAACTGTTTTTT,CASSQGGQGAGYEEKLFF
TRBJ1-1,NA,NA,TRBV15,TGTGCCACCAGCAGACAGGGGAACACTGAAGCTTTCTTT,CATSRQGNTEAFF
TRBJ2-7,once,NA,TRBV30,TGTGCCTGGAGTGGGGTTGCGGGCTACGAGCAGTACTTC,CAWSGVAGYEQYF
TRBJ2-1,few,NA,TRBV29-1,TGCAGCGTCGGACAAGGGAGGGGGAATGAGCAGTTCTTC,CSVGQGRGNEQFF
TRBJ1-1,few,NA,TRBV5-5,TGTGCCAGCAGCTTGGCCAGGTTAGGCTTCATCCAATTT,CASSLARLGFIQF
TRBJ2-7,NA,TRBD2,TRBV6-6,TGTGCCAGCAGTTTAGGACTAGCGGTCTACGAGCAGTACTTC,CASSLGLAVYEQYF